This entry is about one TCR beta chain. Assay used: immunoSEQ multiplex PCR; TCRdb lists only in-frame clones, some missing. The data hold approximately 980,000 clones, with more than 75% observed a single time. The trim removed 6 bases at V and 6 bases at J, leaving 14 bases unmatched. Germline CDR1 reads MDHEN; CDR2 reads SYDVKM. The CDR3 loop spans 16 amino acids. This entry comes from a study of shared clonotypes between healthy human individuals. At the level of the study: Aged between 18 and 49, the donors were two women and three men.

The sample taken for sequencing was memory CD4+ T cells sorted from blood. Specified subset: CD45RA-negative fraction. The rearrangement links TRBV28 to TRBJ1-1, with TRBD1 matching 9 bases. The TCR was taken from a man aged 18 to 29 in good health. This chain's CDR3 is CASSRTGGVHRAEAFF. The CDR3 DNA follows: TGTGCCAGCAGCCGCACAGGGGGCGTACATAGGGCTGAAGCTTTCTTT. The full variable domain, rest sourced from reference TRBV28 and TRBJ1-1, is DVKVTQSSRYLVKRTGEKVFLECVQDMDHENMFWYRQDPGLGLRLIYFSYDVKMKEKGDIPEGYSVSREKKERFSLILESASTNQTSMYLCASSRTGGVHRAEAFFGQGTRLTVV.